Here is one T cell receptor beta chain with its context. This clonotype was picked up many times. Its antigen specificity is not known. No much larger clone is present one base from it, and per-base qualities are unavailable. The instrument given in TCRdb is Illumina HiSeq 2500. A roughly 18-cycle PCR with Phusion amplified the TCRs, pairing a constant-region primer with the adapter that was attached to the V primers. The MessageAmp II aRNA Amplification Kit was used to amplify the isolated mRNA, with in vitro transcription run for roughly 15 hours at 37 degrees C. The Dynabeads mRNA DIRECT Purification Kit was used to isolate the mRNA for TCR sequencing. Indexed Illumina adapters were added in a second Phusion PCR of 20 to 25 cycles, and the PCR products were purified with AMPure XP beads. As for how the authors treated the data: Custom Perl scripts were used to pool TCR sequences that encoded the same protein, to remove out-of-frame sequences, and to calculate the abundance of each clonotype. The analysis excluded TCR sequences that were supported by just one read. The metrics used to describe the repertoires included Shannon entropy, Gini index, clonality, richness, and the frequency of TCRs shared between repertoires. Using fastp at Q25 and MiXCR, TCRdb reprocessed the public reads and kept productive beta chains. Identical CDR3 proteins give one entry, which carries the most common genes and DNA. TCRdb's processing, not the authors' own work, is the source of the V and J calls. The sample has some 52,000 distinct CDR3 sequences on record, around a third of them singletons. The ten largest clones capture over 7% of the sample.

The sample comes from a study of low-dose radiotherapy and immunotherapy resistance in tumors (dated by TCRdb to 2021 to 2024). Regarding the complete study: In Cohort 1, 0.5 Gy per fraction was delivered every 2 weeks, and a total PTV dose of 6.5 Gy was prescribed. Patients in Cohort 2 were given 1 Gy per fraction every two weeks, for a total of 13 Gy across 26 weeks. The translational analysis covered eight patients: three from the first dose cohort and the first five from the second dose cohort. Starting on cycle 1 day 1, patients took 300 mg of aspirin by mouth once daily for four cycles. Patients were given nivolumab as a 240 mg flat dose every two weeks and ipilimumab at 1 mg/kg every six weeks, with both drugs delivered intravenously. Superscript III and a set of TRAV- and TRBV-specific primers were used to synthesize first-strand cDNA, so that both TCRalpha and TCRbeta chains were covered. Trial participants were not randomized into treatment groups. Cyclophosphamide 200 mg/m2 was administered intravenously every two weeks, one day before each radiation and immunotherapy administration.

V drops 5 bases and J drops 3 bases, leaving 14 bases in between. CDR3 length: 16 amino acids, cysteine to phenylalanine. Just CDR3 DNA is preserved here, 48 bases in frame from base 1. The sample's time point, from its label and the paper: after trial treatment. What this sample's treatment or condition label stands for: LDRT plus nivolumab, ipilimumab, low-dose cyclophosphamide and aspirin (RACIN trial). The donors came from RACIN, which was a single-arm phase I dose-escalation trial that paired nivolumab and ipilimumab with aspirin, low-dose cyclophosphamide and low-dose radiotherapy. Patients were eligible if they had advanced solid tumors that were TIL-negative.

The rearranged segments are TRBV12-3 or TRBV12-4 and TRBJ2-6; the D gene is possibly TRBD1, with 5 bases matching. This receptor was identified in a male donor with rectosigmoid adenocarcinoma. The sample was PBMCs, taken after low-dose radiotherapy plus immunotherapy. The sequenced DNA is TGTGCCAGCAGTCTGCAAACAGGCATTGGGGCCAACGTCCTGACTTTC. Translation gives CASSLQTGIGANVLTF.